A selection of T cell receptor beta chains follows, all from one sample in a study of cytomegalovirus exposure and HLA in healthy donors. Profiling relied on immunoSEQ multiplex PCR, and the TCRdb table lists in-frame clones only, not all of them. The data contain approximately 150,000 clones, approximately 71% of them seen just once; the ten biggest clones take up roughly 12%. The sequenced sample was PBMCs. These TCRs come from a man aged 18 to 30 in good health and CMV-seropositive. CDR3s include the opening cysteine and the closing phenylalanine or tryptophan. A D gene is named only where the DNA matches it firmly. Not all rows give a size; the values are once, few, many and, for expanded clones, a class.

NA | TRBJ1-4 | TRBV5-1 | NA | CASSHSKGNNNEKLFF | TGCGCCAGCAGCCACTCGAAGGGGAATAATAATGAAAAACTGTTTTTT
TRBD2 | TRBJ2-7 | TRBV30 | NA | CAWSVGGDEQYF | TGTGCCTGGAGTGTCGGGGGGGATGAGCAGTACTTC
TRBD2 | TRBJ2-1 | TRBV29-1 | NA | CSVYTGTSWNEQFF | TGCAGCGTTTATACCGGGACTAGTTGGAATGAGCAGTTCTTC
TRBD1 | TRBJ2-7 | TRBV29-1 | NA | CSVGQGSSPEQYF | TGCAGCGTAGGACAGGGTTCTTCACCCGAGCAGTACTTC
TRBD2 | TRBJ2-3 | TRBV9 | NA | CASSVGAGGNTDTQYF | TGTGCCAGCAGCGTAGGGGCGGGAGGGAACACAGATACGCAGTATTTT
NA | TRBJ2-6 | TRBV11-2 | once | CASSRESSGANVLTF | TGTGCCAGCAGCCGAGAGAGCTCTGGGGCCAACGTCCTGACTTTC
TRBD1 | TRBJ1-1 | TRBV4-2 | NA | CASSHPHATGGYTEAFF | TGTGCCAGCAGCCACCCCCACGCGACAGGGGGCTACACTGAAGCTTTCTTT
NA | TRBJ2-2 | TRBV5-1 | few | CASTLGDTNTGELFF | TGCGCCAGCACCCTTGGGGACACCAACACCGGGGAGCTGTTTTTT
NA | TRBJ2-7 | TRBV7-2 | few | CASSSWAGNEQYF | TGTGCCAGCAGCTCTTGGGCGGGAAACGAGCAGTACTTC
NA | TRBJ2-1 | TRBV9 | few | CASLKSSYNEQFF | TGTGCCAGCCTTAAGAGCTCCTACAATGAGCAGTTCTTC
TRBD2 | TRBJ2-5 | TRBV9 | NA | CASSVDLGRAETQYF | TGTGCCAGCAGCGTAGATTTAGGGAGGGCAGAGACCCAGTACTTC
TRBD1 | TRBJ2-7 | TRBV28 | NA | CASSLRGREQYF | TGTGCCAGCAGTTTAAGGGGGCGGGAGCAGTACTTC
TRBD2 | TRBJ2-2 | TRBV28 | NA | CASSLGTSGAGNTGELFF | TGTGCCAGCAGTTTGGGAACTAGCGGGGCTGGGAACACCGGGGAGCTGTTTTTT
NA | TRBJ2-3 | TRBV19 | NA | CASSTSSAGTQYF | TGTGCCAGTAGTACCTCCTCGGCGGGAACGCAGTATTTT
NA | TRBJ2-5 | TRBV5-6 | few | CASSGGTGPETQYF | TGTGCCAGCAGCGGAGGTACAGGGCCAGAGACCCAGTACTTC
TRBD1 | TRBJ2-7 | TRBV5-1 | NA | CASSPGGTGSYEQYF | TGCGCCAGCAGCCCGGGTGGGACAGGGTCATACGAGCAGTACTTC
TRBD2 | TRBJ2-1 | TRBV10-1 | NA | CASSESPASGSNEQFF | TGCGCCAGCAGTGAGTCCCCGGCTAGCGGGAGCAATGAGCAGTTCTTC
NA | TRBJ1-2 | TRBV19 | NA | CASSSTGFGYTF | TGTGCCAGCTCTTCAACAGGATTTGGCTACACCTTC
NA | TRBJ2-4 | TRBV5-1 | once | CASSLAPLNLMAKNIQYF | TGCGCCAGCAGCTTGGCTCCCCTAAACCTAATGGCCAAAAACATTCAGTACTTC
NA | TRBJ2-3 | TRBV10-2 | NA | CASSALSSGDTQYF | TGCGCCAGCAGTGCCCTAAGCAGCGGAGATACGCAGTATTTT
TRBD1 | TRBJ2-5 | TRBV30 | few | CAWSHPGTGITTQYF | TGTGCCTGGAGTCACCCCGGGACAGGGATCACGACCCAGTACTTC
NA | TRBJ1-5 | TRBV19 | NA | CATKRGNQPQHF | TGTGCCACCAAACGGGGCAATCAGCCCCAGCATTTT